The 27 T cell receptor beta chains below come from one sample, sequenced in a study of CD8+ T cells in alopecia areata. The treatment: oral pan-JAK inhibitor, 5-10 mg twice daily. After isolation, RNA underwent reverse transcription to generate cDNA as the sequencing template. This table comes from immunoSEQ multiplex PCR, and its TCRdb copy is limited to in-frame clones, with some not included. Of approximately 210,000 clones listed, under 70% are singletons. The sample was CD4+ T cells sorted from blood, taken at approximately week 45, from a patient treated with tofacitinib. The source of these receptors is a human donor with alopecia areata.

The J gene is TRBJ2-1, the V gene TRBV28, with D unclear. The length of the CDR3 is 15 residues. Deletions cut 5 bases from V and 3 bases from J, with 14 bases between. Germline V CDR1 and CDR2: MDHEN, SYDVKM. DNA for the CDR3: TGTGCCAGCAGTACTCCTGGGCAAATCTACAATGAGCAGTTCTTC. It translates to CASSTPGQIYNEQFF. Filled out from reference TRBV28 and TRBJ2-1, the complete variable domain reads DVKVTQSSRYLVKRTGEKVFLECVQDMDHENMFWYRQDPGLGLRLIYFSYDVKMKEKGDIPEGYSVSREKKERFSLILESASTNQTSMYLCASSTPGQIYNEQFFGPGTRLTVL.

This clone was counted between two and nine times. The V and J genes are TRBV6-5 and TRBJ1-1; D is ambiguous. This CDR3 has 16 amino acids. Between the trimmed V and J ends, which lost 2 bases and 2 bases, there was a span of 15 bases. From germline, CDR1 is MNHEY and CDR2 SVGAGI. The CDR3 bases are TGTGCCAGCAGTTACGGAGGGTTGGGCCCAAACACTGAAGCTTTCTTT. It encodes CASSYGGLGPNTEAFF.

V and J are TRBV4-3 and TRBJ1-6; D gene uncertain. CDR3 size: 13 residues. Germline V lookup: CDR1 LGHNA, CDR2 YSLEER. V lost 0 bases and J lost 8, with 5 bases in between. CDR3 nucleotide sequence: TGCGCCAGCAGCCAAGACCAAGATTCACCCCTCCACTTT. Protein product: CASSQDQDSPLHF.

The J gene is TRBJ1-1, the V gene TRBV29-1; D call uncertain. Germline V gene sequence: CDR1 SQVTM, CDR2 ANQGSEA. This CDR3 contains 13 residues. V shed 8 bases and J shed 4 bases, with 17 bases lying between them. The CDR3 DNA is TGCAGCTACACAGTTATGGGCGGCACTGAAGCTTTCTTT. Translated, it gives CSYTVMGGTEAFF.

In this sample, this clone turned up a few times. The chain recombines TRBV27 with TRBJ1-2; 8 nucleotides line up with TRBD1. CDR3 length: 13 amino acids. CDR1 is MNHEY, CDR2 SMNVEV, per germline (reference sequence). The V segment lost 6 bases and the J segment 7 bases; nucleotides outside the gene matches: 7. As DNA, the CDR3 is TGTGCCAGCAGCCTGGACAGGGTGGCTGGCTACACCTTC. It translates to CASSLDRVAGYTF.

The rearrangement uses TRBV27 and TRBJ1-6; D remains unclear. The CDR3 covers 13 residues. Trimming shortened V by 5 bases and J by 8 bases, and 10 bases separated the two germline ends. Germline assignment: CDR1 MNHEY and CDR2 SMNVEV (reference sequence). CDR3 DNA sequence: TGTGCCAGCAGTATCGTAAGGGATTCACCCCTCCACTTT. Its translation is CASSIVRDSPLHF.

The chain is built from TRBV11-2 and TRBJ2-1; tentatively, D is TRBD1 (6 bases). Trimming took off 0 bases at V and 0 bases at J, with 15 bases between the two ends. CDR1 is SGHAT, CDR2 FQNNGV, per germline. This CDR3 comprises 18 residues. In nucleotides, the CDR3 is TGTGCCAGCAGCTTAGATCACCCTCCGGACAGCTCCTACAATGAGCAGTTCTTC. It codes for CASSLDHPPDSSYNEQFF.

V is TRBV7-2 and J is TRBJ1-2; D remains unclear. The CDR3 has 11 amino acids. The V and J ends lost 5 bases and 12 bases respectively, with 13 bases between them. CDR1 and CDR2 from the germline V gene are SGHTA and FQGNSA. The CDR3: CASSQGGVDTF. The CDR3 DNA follows: TGTGCCAGCAGCCAAGGCGGGGTTGACACCTTC.

This chain links TRBV5-1 with TRBJ2-1; 13 bases line up with TRBD2. Per the germline V gene, CDR1 is SGHRS and CDR2 is YFSETQ. V dropped 4 bases and J dropped 8; count of bases not matched to a gene: 9. The CDR3 runs to 16 residues. CDR3 sequence (DNA): TGCGCCAGCAGCACCGGGACTAGCGGGGTGGTTCATGAGCAGTTCTTC. It yields the protein CASSTGTSGVVHEQFF.

V usage is TRBV2 and J usage is TRBJ2-5; D may be TRBD1 (6 bases). Germline V gene sequence: CDR1 SNHLY, CDR2 FYNNEI. V was trimmed by 3 bases and J by 5 bases, leaving 7 bases between them. The length of the CDR3 is 12 residues. CDR3 coding DNA: TGTGCCAGCAGTGACAGGGGCGAGACCCAGTACTTC. Amino acids: CASSDRGETQYF.

The rearrangement joins TRBV18 to TRBJ1-1; TRBD1 matches at 7 bases. J lost 0 bases, V lost 2 bases, and 6 bases had no gene match. Germline lookup yields CDR1 KGHSH and CDR2 LQKENI. The CDR3 is 16 amino acids. This CDR3 is CASSPGQGVMNTEAFF. The CDR3 DNA reads TGTGCCAGCTCACCAGGCCAGGGGGTAATGAACACTGAAGCTTTCTTT.

The chain recombines TRBV9 with TRBJ2-7; D is unclear. CDR3 length equals 14 residues. Deletions cut 3 bases from V and 2 bases from J, with 12 bases between. Germline V gives CDR1 SGDLS, CDR2 YYNGEE. The DNA of the CDR3 is TGTGCCAGCAGCGCGTCCTCGGCACCCTACGAGCAGTACTTC. Translation: CASSASSAPYEQYF.

This chain joins TRBV14 and TRBJ1-2, with 7 nucleotides matching TRBD1. CDR3 length equals 16 residues. Germline assignment: CDR1 SGHDN and CDR2 FVKESK. V was pared by 3 bases and J by 4 bases, with 11 bases of the junction left unmatched. CDR3 DNA: TGTGCCAGCAGCCAGGAAAGTTCAACAGGGGCCTATGGCTACACCTTC. Amino acids: CASSQESSTGAYGYTF.

The CDR3 DNA reads as TGCGCCAGCAGCCAAGTCATCGGGCCCTACGAGCAGTACTTC. This sequence encodes CASSQVIGPYEQYF. J is TRBJ2-7 and V is TRBV4-3; no definite D call. The germline V and J ends were trimmed by 1 base and 2 bases, with 9 bases remaining between them. Germline V gene sequence: CDR1 LGHNA, CDR2 YSLEER. The CDR3 consists of 14 residues.

This chain links TRBV6-5 with TRBJ1-1, with unresolved D. Per germline, CDR1 MNHEY and CDR2 SVGAGI. V was clipped by 5 bases and J by 8 bases, with 9 bases between them. The CDR3 sequence is 11 residues long. The CDR3, as DNA: TGTGCCAGCAGTAGAGACAAAGAAGCTTTCTTT. Its protein product is CASSRDKEAFF.

CDR3 in amino acids: CASRLDGANVLTF. The CDR3 bases are TGTGCCAGCAGGTTGGATGGGGCCAACGTCCTGACTTTC. The rearrangement joins TRBV7-2 to TRBJ2-6; D is unclear. Germline CDR1 SGHTA, CDR2 FQGNSA. V was cut by 6 bases and J by 3 bases, with 6 bases left in between. CDR3 length: 13 amino acids.

The chain carries TRBV30 and TRBJ1-1; tentatively, D is TRBD1 (6 bases). CDR3 length equals 13 residues. V lost 2 bases, J lost 5 bases, and 12 bases lay in between. Germline V lookup: CDR1 GTSNPN, CDR2 SVGIG (reference sequence). The CDR3 DNA reads as TGTGCCTGGAGTCCTAGGGGGGAAACTGAAGCTTTCTTT. Protein: CAWSPRGETEAFF.

This clone was seen once. This chain uses TRBV2 with TRBJ1-2; D possibly corresponds to TRBD1 (6 bases). Trimming left V 2 bases short and J 6 bases short, with 16 bases between. CDR3 length: 15 amino acids. The germline gives CDR1 SNHLY, CDR2 FYNNEI. CDR3 nucleotides: TGTGCCAGCAGTGAACCCAGGGGACTGGGGGATGGCTACACCTTC. Translation gives CASSEPRGLGDGYTF.

The CDR3 DNA sequence: TGTGCCAGTAGTATGCAGGGGCTATCGTACAATGAGCAGTTCTTC. The encoded protein is CASSMQGLSYNEQFF. The chain carries TRBV19 and TRBJ2-1; TRBD1 might be the D (6 bases). Germline lookup yields CDR1 LNHDA and CDR2 SQIVND (reference sequence). V was shortened by 3 bases and J by 4 bases, with 13 bases between the two germline ends. The CDR3 extends over 15 amino acids.

This clone was recorded only once. The chain has TRBV29-1 and TRBJ2-2; D gene ambiguous. The length of the CDR3 is 15 residues. Germline CDR1 reads SQVTM; CDR2 reads ANQGSEA. Trimming cost V 1 base and J 6 bases, with 15 bases left between them. CDR3 in amino acids: CSVEVSLGTAGELFF. CDR3 coding DNA: TGCAGCGTTGAAGTGAGCCTGGGAACTGCCGGGGAGCTGTTTTTT.

A few counts support this clone. CDR3 amino acids: CAWNPGAIRNTIYF. As DNA, the CDR3 is TGTGCCTGGAATCCGGGGGCGATCAGAAACACCATATATTTT. The rearrangement joins TRBV30 to TRBJ1-3; D may be TRBD1 (6 bases). The CDR3 consists of 14 residues. V dropped 4 bases and J dropped 5 bases, with 15 bases sitting between them. Germline lookup yields CDR1 GTSNPN and CDR2 SVGIG (reference sequence).

V gene TRBV4-1 combines with J gene TRBJ2-1; no clear D gene. Germline V CDR1 and CDR2: MGHRA, YSYEKL. Between the trimmed V and J ends, which lost 0 bases and 6 bases, there was a span of 12 bases. The CDR3 covers 15 residues. The CDR3 region has the DNA TGCGCCAGCAGCCAAGAGCAGGCTAGTCGCAATGAGCAGTTCTTC. Protein: CASSQEQASRNEQFF.

The chain combines TRBV30 with TRBJ2-7; no definite D call. V shed 2 bases and J shed 1 base, with 9 bases lying between them. Germline V gives CDR1 GTSNPN, CDR2 SVGIG (reference sequence). The CDR3 is 13 residues long. In DNA form, the CDR3 reads TGTGCCTGGAGTAAGGACCGATCCTACGAGCAGTACTTC. This sequence encodes CAWSKDRSYEQYF.

The chain recombines TRBV2 with TRBJ1-2; D might be TRBD1 (5 bases). Trimming removed 5 bases from V and 6 bases from J, with 16 bases in between. CDR3 length: 14 residues. Germline V gene data show CDR1 as SNHLY and CDR2 as FYNNEI. CDR3 nucleotide sequence: TGTGCCAGCAGTCACCCCGGGGGAAGGGATGGCTACACCTTC. Translation: CASSHPGGRDGYTF.

The rearrangement joins TRBV20-1 to TRBJ1-1; D is undetermined. Trimming removed 2 bases from V and 5 bases from J, with 6 bases in between. The CDR3 is 11 amino acids. Per the germline V gene, CDR1 is DFQATT and CDR2 is SNEGSKA (reference sequence). The CDR3 spells CSARWETEAFF. For the CDR3, the DNA is TGCAGTGCTAGATGGGAAACTGAAGCTTTCTTT.

The chain has TRBV2 and TRBJ1-1; D is possibly TRBD1 (5 bases). CDR3 size: 13 residues. CDR1 SNHLY and CDR2 FYNNEI come from the germline V gene. Trimming left V 9 bases short and J 1 base short, with 12 bases between. Here the CDR3 reads CASGRDSNTEAFF. The CDR3 DNA follows: TGTGCCAGTGGGAGGGACTCGAACACTGAAGCTTTCTTT.

The chain joins TRBV5-6 to TRBJ1-1, with no clear D. The CDR3 is 16 amino acids. V was cut by 1 base and J by 0 bases, with 13 bases left in between. Germline assignment: CDR1 SGHDT and CDR2 YYEEEE. For the CDR3, the DNA is TGTGCCAGCAGCTTGCTCAGCAATCTTATGAACACTGAAGCTTTCTTT. The encoded protein is CASSLLSNLMNTEAFF.